What follows is one TCR beta chain and its context. The sample originates from a study of blood T cell repertoires in COVID-19. Study-wide background: The United States, Italy and Spain provided the acute and convalescent COVID-19 samples. The cDNA or gDNA used as material had been derived from T cells, B-cell-depleted T cells, or PBMCs.

Those who participated ranged in age from roughly 18 to 100 years and resided in roughly 26 US areas. Cohorts were assigned according to the clinical history that participants reported. V dropped 0 bases and J dropped 5 bases, with 17 bases sitting between them. The germline V gene has CDR1 LNHNV and CDR2 YYDKDF (reference sequence). The CDR3 runs to 17 residues. Clones were sequenced by immunoSEQ multiplex PCR, and TCRdb holds only the in-frame ones, with some missing. Of tens of thousands of clones in the sample, approximately 80% were seen once. The sequenced material came from PBMCs or T cells enriched from blood (not recorded which). J is TRBJ1-5 and V is TRBV15; D is uncertain. The sequence came from a woman between 50 and 59 years old with acute COVID-19. CDR3 amino acids: CATSREMAGGRYQPQHF. The CDR3 DNA follows: TGTGCCACCAGCAGAGAAATGGCGGGAGGGAGGTATCAGCCCCAGCATTTT. Combining the CDR3 with reference TRBV15 and TRBJ1-5 gives the whole variable domain DAMVIQNPRYQVTQFGKPVTLSCSQTLNHNVMYWYQQKSSQAPKLLFHYYDKDFNNEADTPDNFQSRRPNTSFCFLDIRSPGLGDTAMYLCATSREMAGGRYQPQHFGDGTRLSIL.